These T cell receptor beta chains were read from a single sample in a study of shared clonotypes between healthy human individuals. Using immunoSEQ multiplex PCR, the repertoire was profiled, and TCRdb retains in-frame clones only, with some absent. The sample contains a few million clones, 90% to 95% of which appear only once. Source material: naive CD4+ T cells from PBMCs. These receptor sequences come from a man aged 18 to 30 in good health. Some clones in this sample may be carry-over from other donors' samples. Both conserved end residues are part of each CDR3. Fields, in order: CDR3 protein, CDR3 DNA, J gene, D gene, V gene. D genes are given only for firm matches.

CASRRGTGPRQETQYF,TGTGCCAGCAGGCGAGGGACAGGGCCGCGCCAAGAGACCCAGTACTTC,TRBJ2-5,TRBD1,TRBV7-6
CASSPQGGGTGNEQFF,TGTGCCAGCAGTCCACAGGGGGGCGGGACTGGCAATGAGCAGTTCTTC,TRBJ2-1,TRBD1,TRBV6-6
CASSMRQGETQYF,TGTGCCAGCAGCATGCGGCAGGGGGAGACCCAGTACTTC,TRBJ2-5,.,TRBV9
CASSPWGGPDGELFF,TGTGCCAGCAGCCCATGGGGGGGGCCGGACGGGGAGCTGTTTTTT,TRBJ2-2,.,TRBV4-2
CASTLPGGGYTF,TGTGCCAGCACCCTTCCGGGTGGCGGCTACACCTTC,TRBJ1-2,.,TRBV28
CASSPRREGTGELFF,TGTGCCAGCAGCCCTCGGCGGGAAGGCACCGGGGAGCTGTTTTTT,TRBJ2-2,.,TRBV9
CASSWGDRVITEAFF,TGCGCCAGCAGCTGGGGGGACAGGGTTATCACTGAAGCTTTCTTT,TRBJ1-1,TRBD1,TRBV5-1
CASSSGLPYEQYF,TGTGCCAGCAGCTCCGGACTACCATACGAGCAGTACTTC,TRBJ2-7,.,TRBV7-2
CASSLDLQVLRAFF,TGTGCCAGCAGCTTGGACTTACAGGTCCTGCGAGCTTTCTTT,TRBJ1-1,.,TRBV5-4
CASSGLQGQNYGYTF,TGTGCCAGCAGCGGACTACAGGGGCAGAACTATGGCTACACCTTC,TRBJ1-2,TRBD1,TRBV7-2
CASSSQLTGTEAFF,TGTGCCAGCAGCTCCCAACTAACGGGGACTGAAGCTTTCTTT,TRBJ1-1,.,TRBV7-2
CASSLSNQPQHF,TGTGCCAGCAGTTTAAGCAATCAGCCCCAGCATTTT,TRBJ1-5,.,TRBV27
CASSLSGTRGYTF,TGTGCCAGCAGTTTGTCAGGGACTCGGGGCTACACCTTC,TRBJ1-2,.,TRBV2